Each of the 17 T cell receptor beta chains below was sequenced from the same sample in a study of CDR3 diversity in severe acne. TCRdb reprocessed the PCR reads via MiXCR and lists one record per CDR3 protein. Among about 100,000 distinct CDR3 sequences listed, 45% to 60% were seen once. Specimen: blood. These TCRs come from a male donor with acne.

Ten or more counts support this clonotype. This chain uses TRBV12-3 or TRBV12-4 with TRBJ2-3; possible D gene TRBD2, 5 bases. The CDR3 spans 14 residues. The germline V and J ends were trimmed by 3 bases and 7 bases, with 14 bases remaining between them. CDR3 nucleotides: TGTGCCAGCAGTTTCTCTAGGACGGGGAATACGCAGTATTTT. Its protein product is CASSFSRTGNTQYF.

This clonotype turned up a few times. The rearrangement links TRBV12-3 or TRBV12-4 to TRBJ1-4; D gene ambiguous. The CDR3 contains 15 residues. V was cut by 5 bases and J by 7 bases, with 17 bases left in between. Here the CDR3 reads CASSSPAGLVEKLFF. CDR3 bases: TGTGCCAGCAGTAGCCCGGCCGGGTTAGTTGAAAAACTGTTTTTT.

The CDR3 DNA is TGTGCCAGCAGCTTGGTAAACAGGGGTGAGACCCAGTACTTC. It is translated as CASSLVNRGETQYF. The rearrangement joins TRBV5-6 to TRBJ2-5; TRBD1 matches 7 bases. The V gene's germline CDR1 is SGHDT and CDR2 YYEEEE. The CDR3 covers 14 residues. Unmatched junction bases numbered 4, after V lost 0 bases and J lost 5 bases.

To note about this clonotype: The junction departs from the called germline gene at one end, perhaps through a read error. This chain links TRBV7-2 with TRBJ2-7; TRBD2 matches at 15 bases. The CDR3 is 15 amino acids. Germline-derived CDR1 and CDR2 are SGHTA and FQGNSA. The DNA for the CDR3 is TGCGCCAGCAGCCAAGGGACTAGCGGGGGGTACGAGCAGTACTTC. Translating gives CASSQGTSGGYEQYF.

This clonotype has just a few counts. The chain links TRBV7-9 to TRBJ1-6; no firm D call. Trimming removed 5 bases from V and 10 bases from J, with 3 bases in between. The CDR3 loop spans 10 amino acids. Germline V gene lookup returns CDR1 SEHNR and CDR2 FQNEAQ (reference sequence). CDR3 residues: CASSGSPLHF. CDR3 DNA: TGTGCCAGCAGCGGCTCACCCCTCCACTTT. The whole variable domain, remainder taken from reference TRBV7-9 and TRBJ1-6, is DTGVSQNPRHKITKRGQNVTFRCDPISEHNRLYWYRQTLGQGPEFLTYFQNEAQLEKSRLLSDRFSAERPKGSFSTLEIQRTEQGDSAMYLCASSGSPLHFGNGTRLTVT.

The chain links TRBV3-1 to TRBJ1-4; 12 bases match TRBD1. This CDR3 contains 17 residues. V was pared by 0 bases and J by 8 bases, with 7 bases of the junction left unmatched. Germline assignment: CDR1 LGHDT and CDR2 YNNKEL (reference sequence). The CDR3 nucleotides are TGTGCCAGCAGCCAAGATGGTTTCGGGACAGGGGGCGAAAAACTGTTTTTT. Its protein is CASSQDGFGTGGEKLFF.

This clonotype was detected only a few times. One junction end disagrees with the germline gene, perhaps due to a read error. The chain recombines TRBV9 with TRBJ1-1; D gene unclear. The CDR3 sequence is 13 residues long. Germline V gene lookup returns CDR1 SGDLS and CDR2 YYNGEE. The CDR3 sequence: CASGVNTNTEAFF. The CDR3 nucleotides read TGTGCCAGCGGCGTAAACACGAACACTGAAGCTTTCTTT.

This chain links TRBV10-3 with TRBJ2-5; D is ambiguous. V dropped 10 bases and J dropped 7 bases, with 28 bases sitting between them. The CDR3 runs 16 residues. CDR1 ENHRY and CDR2 SYGVKD come from the germline V gene. The CDR3 DNA reads as TGTGCCAGCAGAGAAGGAGCCCGGCCTACGCTTTGGACCCAGTACTTC. This sequence encodes CASREGARPTLWTQYF.

The chain has TRBV2 and TRBJ1-1; the D is unclear. V was trimmed by 5 bases and J by 6 bases, leaving 22 bases between them. From germline, CDR1 is SNHLY and CDR2 FYNNEI. The CDR3 contains 16 residues. The CDR3 DNA is TGTGCCAGCAGTCCTAGTGAAGTCAGGCCTGGCGCTGAAGCTTTCTTT. Encoded protein: CASSPSEVRPGAEAFF.

The chain joins TRBV24-1 to TRBJ1-4; D not resolved. The CDR3 runs to 13 residues. With 3 bases removed from V and 7 bases from J, the gap between germline ends came to 8 bases. CDR1 and CDR2 from the germline V gene are KGHDR and SFDVKD. CDR3 nucleotides: TGTGCCACCAGTGATCACAGTACTGAAAAACTGTTTTTT. Amino acids: CATSDHSTEKLFF.

In this sample, this clonotype turned up once. The chain links TRBV4-3 to TRBJ2-7; 11 bases are a match to TRBD2. V was pared by 4 bases and J by 5 bases, with 1 base of the junction left unmatched. There are 13 residues in the CDR3. Looked up from germline, CDR1 is LGHNA and CDR2 is YSLEER. The CDR3 here is CASSPTSGDEQYF. CDR3 DNA sequence: TGCGCCAGCAGCCCGACTAGCGGGGACGAGCAGTACTTC.

This sequence joins TRBV2 and TRBJ2-1; 12 positions agree with TRBD2. CDR1 and CDR2 (germline): SNHLY, FYNNEI. CDR3 size: 15 residues. Trimming took 4 bases from V and 3 from J; bases not matched to a gene: 1. The CDR3 bases are TGTGCCAGCAGTGGGACTAGCGGGAACTACAATGAGCAGTTCTTC. Translation: CASSGTSGNYNEQFF.

This clonotype was detected many times. The DNA of the CDR3 is TGTGCCAGCAGTGAAACATTCGGGATAAGGAGCAATCAGCCCCAGCATTTT. Residues: CASSETFGIRSNQPQHF. The V and J genes are TRBV6-1 and TRBJ1-5; no clear D. Trimming shortened V by 2 bases and J by 1 base, and 15 bases separated the two germline ends. Germline CDR1 is MNHNS and CDR2 is SASEGT. The CDR3 is 17 residues long.

The chain uses TRBV25-1 and TRBJ1-1; D perhaps matches TRBD1 (6 bases). Trimming cost V 8 bases and J 0 bases, with 10 bases left between them. The germline gives CDR1 MGHDK, CDR2 SYGVNS. The CDR3 has 13 residues. In nucleotides, the CDR3 is TGTGCCAGCGGGGACACTTTGAACACTGAAGCTTTCTTT. The encoded protein is CASGDTLNTEAFF.

This clonotype has at least ten counts. This chain links TRBV14 with TRBJ2-2; D is unresolved. Germline V gene data show CDR1 as SGHDN and CDR2 as FVKESK. CDR3 size: 13 residues. V shed 4 bases and J shed 3 bases, with 6 bases lying between them. CDR3 residues: CASSRQYTGELFF. CDR3 coding DNA: TGTGCCAGCAGCCGACAATACACCGGGGAGCTGTTTTTT.

The V gene is TRBV7-6, the J gene TRBJ2-7, with 12 bases that match TRBD2. This CDR3 has 16 amino acids. The ends lost 0 bases at V and 7 bases at J; junction bases unmatched: 7. Germline CDR1 reads SGHVS; CDR2 reads FNYEAQ. The CDR3 reads CASSLATSGSLEEQYF. Written as DNA, the CDR3 is TGTGCCAGCAGCTTAGCGACTAGCGGGAGTTTGGAAGAGCAGTACTTC.

V and J are TRBV20-1 and TRBJ2-7, with 9 nucleotides matching TRBD1. V lost 5 bases and J lost 5; bases outside the gene matches: 10. There are 14 residues in the CDR3. In germline, CDR1 is DFQATT, CDR2 SNEGSKA (reference sequence). The CDR3 DNA sequence: TGCAGTGCTTTCAGGCGGGACAGGGAGGACGAGCAGTACTTC. Its translation is CSAFRRDREDEQYF.